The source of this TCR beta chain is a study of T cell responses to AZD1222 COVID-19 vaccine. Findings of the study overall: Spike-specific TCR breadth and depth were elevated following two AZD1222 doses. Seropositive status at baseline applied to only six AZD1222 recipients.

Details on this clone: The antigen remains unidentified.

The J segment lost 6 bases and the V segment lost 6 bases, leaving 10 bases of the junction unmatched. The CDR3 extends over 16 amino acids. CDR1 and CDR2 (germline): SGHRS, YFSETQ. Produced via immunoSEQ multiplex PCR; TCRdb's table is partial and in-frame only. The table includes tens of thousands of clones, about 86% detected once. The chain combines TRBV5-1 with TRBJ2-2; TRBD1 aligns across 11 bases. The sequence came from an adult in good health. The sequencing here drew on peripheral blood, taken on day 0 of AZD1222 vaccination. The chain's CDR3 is CASTFGDRGISGELFF. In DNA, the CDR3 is TGCGCCAGCACCTTTGGGGACAGGGGGATATCCGGGGAGCTGTTTTTT.